The table lists the clone carrying this T cell receptor beta chain with a count of one. The data belong to a study of immune characterization of retroperitoneal liposarcoma. Germline CDR1 MNHGY, CDR2 SAAAGT. The V gene lost 5 bases and the J gene lost 3 bases, with 19 bases spanning the gap. This CDR3 has 16 residues. TCRdb used MiXCR to reprocess the PCR reads, holding one entry per CDR3 protein. The sample lists approximately 13,000 distinct CDR3 sequences; approximately 48% were seen once. The V gene is TRBV6-8, the J gene TRBJ1-2; D may be TRBD1 (5 bases). The TCR comes from a female donor with retroperitoneal liposarcoma. Sequencing input: tumor tissue. CDR3 in amino acids: CASSGSSRGVYYGYTF. CDR3 in DNA: TGTGCCAGCAGTGGGTCCTCAAGGGGAGTCTACTATGGCTACACCTTC.